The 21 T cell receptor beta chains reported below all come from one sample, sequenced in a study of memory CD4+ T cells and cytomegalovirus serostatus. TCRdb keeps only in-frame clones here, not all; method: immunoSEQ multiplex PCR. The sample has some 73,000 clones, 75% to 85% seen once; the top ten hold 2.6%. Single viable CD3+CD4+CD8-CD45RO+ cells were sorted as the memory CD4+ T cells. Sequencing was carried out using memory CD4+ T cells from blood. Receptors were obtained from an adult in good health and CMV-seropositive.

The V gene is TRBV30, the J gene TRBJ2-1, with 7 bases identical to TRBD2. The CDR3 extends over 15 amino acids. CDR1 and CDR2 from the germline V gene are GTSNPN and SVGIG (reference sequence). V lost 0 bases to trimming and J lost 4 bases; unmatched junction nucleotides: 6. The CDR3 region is CAWSVGLAAYNEQFF. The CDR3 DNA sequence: TGTGCCTGGAGTGTAGGGCTAGCGGCATACAATGAGCAGTTCTTC. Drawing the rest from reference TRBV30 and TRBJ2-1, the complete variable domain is SQTIHQWPATLVQPVGSPLSLECTVEGTSNPNLYWYRQAAGRGLQLLFYSVGIGQISSEVPQNLSASRPQDRQFILSSKKLLLSDSGFYLCAWSVGLAAYNEQFFGPGTRLTVL.

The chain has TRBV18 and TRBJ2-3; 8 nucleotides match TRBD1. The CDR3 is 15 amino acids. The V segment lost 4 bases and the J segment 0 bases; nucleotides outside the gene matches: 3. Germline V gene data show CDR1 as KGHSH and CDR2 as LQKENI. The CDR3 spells CASSQGQASTDTQYF. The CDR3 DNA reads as TGTGCCAGCTCACAGGGACAGGCGAGCACAGATACGCAGTATTTT.

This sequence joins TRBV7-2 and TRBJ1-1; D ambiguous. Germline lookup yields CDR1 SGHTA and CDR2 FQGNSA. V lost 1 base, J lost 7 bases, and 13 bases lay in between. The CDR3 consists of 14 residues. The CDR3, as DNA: TGTGCCAGCAGCTTAGTAGGATCAGACCTTGAAGCTTTCTTT. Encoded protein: CASSLVGSDLEAFF. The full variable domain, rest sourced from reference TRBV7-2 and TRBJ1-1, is GAGVSQSPSNKVTEKGKDVELRCDPISGHTALYWYRQSLGQGLEFLIYFQGNSAPDKSGLPSDRFSAERTGGSVSTLTIQRTQQEDSAVYLCASSLVGSDLEAFFGQGTRLTVV.

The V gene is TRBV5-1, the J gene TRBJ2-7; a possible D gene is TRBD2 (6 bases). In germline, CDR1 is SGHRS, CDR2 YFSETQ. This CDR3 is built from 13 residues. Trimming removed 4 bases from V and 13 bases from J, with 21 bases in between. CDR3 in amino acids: CASSPEGPAGPYF. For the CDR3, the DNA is TGCGCCAGCAGCCCTGAAGGTCCTGCGGGGCCCTACTTC.

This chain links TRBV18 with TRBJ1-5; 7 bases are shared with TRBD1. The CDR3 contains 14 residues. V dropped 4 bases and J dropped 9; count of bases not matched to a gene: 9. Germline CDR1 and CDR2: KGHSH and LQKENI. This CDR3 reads CASSQEGASGPQHF. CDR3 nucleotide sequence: TGTGCCAGCTCACAGGAGGGGGCGAGCGGGCCCCAGCATTTT.

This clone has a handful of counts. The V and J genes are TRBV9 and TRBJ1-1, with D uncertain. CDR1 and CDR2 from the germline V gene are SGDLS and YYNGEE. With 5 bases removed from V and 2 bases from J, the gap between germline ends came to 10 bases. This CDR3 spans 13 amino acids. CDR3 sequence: CASRQQFNTEAFF. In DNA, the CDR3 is TGTGCCAGCAGGCAACAGTTCAACACTGAAGCTTTCTTT.

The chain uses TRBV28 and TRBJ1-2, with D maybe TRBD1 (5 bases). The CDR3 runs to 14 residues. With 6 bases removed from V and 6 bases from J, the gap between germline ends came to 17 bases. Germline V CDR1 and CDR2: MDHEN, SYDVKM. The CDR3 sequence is CASSSPWGGDGYTF. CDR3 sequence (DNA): TGTGCCAGCAGCTCCCCCTGGGGAGGGGATGGCTACACCTTC.

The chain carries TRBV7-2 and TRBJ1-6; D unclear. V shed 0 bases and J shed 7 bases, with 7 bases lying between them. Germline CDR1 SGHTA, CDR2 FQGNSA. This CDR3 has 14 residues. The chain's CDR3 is CASSLAQLNSPLHF. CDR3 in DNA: TGTGCCAGCAGCTTAGCACAGTTGAATTCACCCCTCCACTTT. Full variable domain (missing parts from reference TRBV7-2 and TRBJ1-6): GAGVSQSPSNKVTEKGKDVELRCDPISGHTALYWYRQSLGQGLEFLIYFQGNSAPDKSGLPSDRFSAERTGGSVSTLTIQRTQQEDSAVYLCASSLAQLNSPLHFGNGTRLTVT.

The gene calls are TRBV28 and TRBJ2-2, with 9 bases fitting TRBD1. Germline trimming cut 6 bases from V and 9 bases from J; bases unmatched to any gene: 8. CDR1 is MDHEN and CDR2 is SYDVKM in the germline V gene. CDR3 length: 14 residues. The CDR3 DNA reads TGTGCCAGCAGCTATACAGGGGGCTTACGGGAGCTGTTTTTT. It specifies CASSYTGGLRELFF. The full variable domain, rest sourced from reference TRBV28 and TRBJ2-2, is DVKVTQSSRYLVKRTGEKVFLECVQDMDHENMFWYRQDPGLGLRLIYFSYDVKMKEKGDIPEGYSVSREKKERFSLILESASTNQTSMYLCASSYTGGLRELFFGEGSRLTVL.

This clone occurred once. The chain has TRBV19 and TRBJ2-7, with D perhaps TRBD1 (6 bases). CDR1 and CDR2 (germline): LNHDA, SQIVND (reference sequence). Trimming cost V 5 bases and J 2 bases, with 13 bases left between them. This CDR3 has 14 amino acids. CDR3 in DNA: TGTGCCAGTAGTCCCCGGGCAGGGGCCTACGAGCAGTACTTC. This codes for CASSPRAGAYEQYF.

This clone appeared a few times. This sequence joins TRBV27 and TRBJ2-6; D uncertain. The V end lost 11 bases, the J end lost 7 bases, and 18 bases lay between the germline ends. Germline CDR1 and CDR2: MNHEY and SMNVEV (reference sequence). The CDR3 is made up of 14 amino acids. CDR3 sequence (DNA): TGTGCCCGTCCATGTGCCTACTACGCCAACGTCCTGACTTTC. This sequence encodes CARPCAYYANVLTF. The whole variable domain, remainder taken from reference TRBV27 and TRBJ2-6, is EAQVTQNPRYLITVTGKKLTVTCSQNMNHEYMSWYRQDPGLGLRQIYYSMNVEVTDKGDVPEGYKVSRKEKRNFPLILESPSPNQTSLYFCARPCAYYANVLTFGAGSRLTVL.

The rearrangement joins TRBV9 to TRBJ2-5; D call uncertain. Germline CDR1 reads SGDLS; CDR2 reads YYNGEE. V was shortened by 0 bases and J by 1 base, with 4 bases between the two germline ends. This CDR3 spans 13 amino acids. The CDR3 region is CASSVDLQETQYF. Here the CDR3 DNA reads TGTGCCAGCAGCGTAGATCTCCAAGAGACCCAGTACTTC.

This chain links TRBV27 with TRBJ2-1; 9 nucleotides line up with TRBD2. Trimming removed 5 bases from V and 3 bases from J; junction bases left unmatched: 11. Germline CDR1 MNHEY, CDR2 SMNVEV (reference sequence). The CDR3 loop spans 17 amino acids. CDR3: CASSGERGRGNYNEQFF. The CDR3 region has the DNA TGTGCCAGCAGTGGGGAGCGCGGGAGGGGTAACTACAATGAGCAGTTCTTC.

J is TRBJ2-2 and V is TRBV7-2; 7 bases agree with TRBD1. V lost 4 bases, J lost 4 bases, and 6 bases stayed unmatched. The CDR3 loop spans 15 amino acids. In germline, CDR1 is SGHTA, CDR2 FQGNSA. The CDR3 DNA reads TGTGCCAGCAGCTACCTGACAGGGAGCACCGGGGAGCTGTTTTTT. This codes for CASSYLTGSTGELFF. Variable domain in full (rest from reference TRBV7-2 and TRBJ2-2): GAGVSQSPSNKVTEKGKDVELRCDPISGHTALYWYRQSLGQGLEFLIYFQGNSAPDKSGLPSDRFSAERTGGSVSTLTIQRTQQEDSAVYLCASSYLTGSTGELFFGEGSRLTVL.

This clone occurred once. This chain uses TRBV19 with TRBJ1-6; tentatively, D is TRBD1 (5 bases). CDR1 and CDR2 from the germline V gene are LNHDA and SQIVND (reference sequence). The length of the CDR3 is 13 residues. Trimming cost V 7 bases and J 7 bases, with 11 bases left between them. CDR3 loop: CASKGQGNSPLHF. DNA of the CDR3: TGTGCCAGTAAAGGCCAGGGAAATTCACCCCTCCACTTT. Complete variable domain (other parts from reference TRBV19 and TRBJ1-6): DGGITQSPKYLFRKEGQNVTLSCEQNLNHDAMYWYRQDPGQGLRLIYYSQIVNDFQKGDIAEGYSVSREKKESFPLTVTSAQKNPTAFYLCASKGQGNSPLHFGNGTRLTVT.

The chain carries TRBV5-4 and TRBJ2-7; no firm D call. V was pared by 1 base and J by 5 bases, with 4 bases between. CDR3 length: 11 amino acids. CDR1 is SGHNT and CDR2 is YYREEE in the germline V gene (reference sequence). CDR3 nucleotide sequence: TGTGCCAGCAGCTTGAACGACGAGCAGTACTTC. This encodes CASSLNDEQYF.

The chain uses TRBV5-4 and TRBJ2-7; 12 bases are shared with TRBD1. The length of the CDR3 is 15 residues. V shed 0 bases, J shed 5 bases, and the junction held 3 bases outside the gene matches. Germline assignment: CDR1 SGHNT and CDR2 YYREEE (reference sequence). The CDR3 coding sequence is TGTGCCAGCAGCTTGGGGGGGACAGGGGGCAACGAGCAGTACTTC. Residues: CASSLGGTGGNEQYF.

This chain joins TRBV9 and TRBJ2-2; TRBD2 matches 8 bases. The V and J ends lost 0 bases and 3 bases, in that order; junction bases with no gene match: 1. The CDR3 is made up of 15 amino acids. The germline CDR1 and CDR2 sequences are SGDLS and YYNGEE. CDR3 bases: TGTGCCAGCAGCGTAGAGGGACTAGACACCGGGGAGCTGTTTTTT. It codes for CASSVEGLDTGELFF.

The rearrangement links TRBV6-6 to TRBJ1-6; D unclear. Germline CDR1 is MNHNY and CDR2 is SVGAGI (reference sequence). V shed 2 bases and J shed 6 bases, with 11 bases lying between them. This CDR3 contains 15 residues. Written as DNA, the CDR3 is TGTGCCAGCAGTTACGAGGGTATTCGTAATTCACCCCTCCACTTT. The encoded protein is CASSYEGIRNSPLHF.

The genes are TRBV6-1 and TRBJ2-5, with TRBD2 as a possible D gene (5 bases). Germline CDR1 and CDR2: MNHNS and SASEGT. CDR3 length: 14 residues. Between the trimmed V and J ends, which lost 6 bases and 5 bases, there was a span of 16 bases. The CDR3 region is CASRRRIGGETQYF. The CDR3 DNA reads TGTGCCAGCAGACGACGGATTGGCGGGGAGACCCAGTACTTC.

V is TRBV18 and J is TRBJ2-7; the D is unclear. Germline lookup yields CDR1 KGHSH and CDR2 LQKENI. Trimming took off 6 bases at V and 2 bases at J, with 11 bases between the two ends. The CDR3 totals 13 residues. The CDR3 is CASSRLGPYEQYV. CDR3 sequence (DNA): TGTGCCAGCTCTCGGCTCGGCCCCTACGAGCAGTACGTC.